The rows below give T cell receptor beta chains drawn from one sample of a study of cytomegalovirus exposure and HLA in healthy donors. Here immunoSEQ multiplex PCR was the method, and the copy in TCRdb shows in-frame clones only, minus some. The sample features about 58,000 clones, with less than 2.5% in its top ten. Material: PBMCs. The receptors come from a woman aged 18-29 years in good health and CMV-seronegative. CDR3s include the opening cysteine and the closing phenylalanine or tryptophan. Each record gives: J gene, D gene, V gene, CDR3 protein, CDR3 DNA. D genes are given only for firm matches.

j_gene: TRBJ1-1
d_gene: TRBD1
v_gene: TRBV7-9
CDR3aa: CASSFTGDRGWPEAFF
CDR3nt: TGTGCCAGCAGCTTTACCGGGGACAGGGGATGGCCTGAAGCTTTCTTT

j_gene: TRBJ2-2
d_gene: .
v_gene: TRBV5-1
CDR3aa: CASSFIREGELFF
CDR3nt: TGCGCCAGCAGCTTCATCAGGGAAGGGGAGCTGTTTTTT

j_gene: TRBJ2-1
d_gene: TRBD2
v_gene: TRBV5-1
CDR3aa: CASSPTGTSLGNEQFF
CDR3nt: TGCGCCAGCAGCCCGACCGGGACTAGCCTGGGGAATGAGCAGTTCTTC

j_gene: TRBJ2-2
d_gene: .
v_gene: TRBV4-2
CDR3aa: CASSPPGSDTGELFF
CDR3nt: TGTGCCAGCAGCCCGCCAGGGTCAGACACCGGGGAGCTGTTTTTT

j_gene: TRBJ1-5
d_gene: .
v_gene: TRBV6-1
CDR3aa: CASSVGNWDLAFGSNQPQHF
CDR3nt: TGTGCCAGCAGTGTCGGGAATTGGGATCTAGCCTTTGGTAGCAATCAGCCCCAGCATTTT

j_gene: TRBJ2-1
d_gene: .
v_gene: TRBV7-9
CDR3aa: CASSLSPGDDEQFF
CDR3nt: TGTGCCAGCAGCTTATCGCCGGGAGACGATGAGCAGTTCTTC

j_gene: TRBJ2-5
d_gene: .
v_gene: TRBV11-3
CDR3aa: CASGSGLETQYF
CDR3nt: TGTGCCAGCGGATCAGGGTTGGAGACCCAGTACTTC

j_gene: TRBJ1-1
d_gene: TRBD1
v_gene: TRBV6-5
CDR3aa: CASSYDTGGGTEAFF
CDR3nt: TGTGCCAGCAGCTATGACACAGGGGGAGGCACTGAAGCTTTCTTT

j_gene: TRBJ1-2
d_gene: .
v_gene: TRBV28
CDR3aa: CASSPRQVYGYTF
CDR3nt: TGTGCCAGCAGTCCAAGACAAGTCTATGGCTACACCTTC

j_gene: TRBJ2-7
d_gene: TRBD1
v_gene: TRBV5-1
CDR3aa: CASSLRQGSPYEQYF
CDR3nt: TGCGCCAGCAGCTTAAGACAGGGATCCCCCTACGAGCAGTACTTC

j_gene: TRBJ2-3
d_gene: .
v_gene: TRBV7-9
CDR3aa: CASSFTQGDTQYF
CDR3nt: TGTGCCAGCAGCTTCACCCAGGGCGATACGCAGTATTTT

j_gene: TRBJ2-1
d_gene: .
v_gene: TRBV5-1
CDR3aa: CASSLIGGNEQFF
CDR3nt: TGCGCCAGCAGCTTGATAGGGGGCAATGAGCAGTTCTTC

j_gene: TRBJ2-7
d_gene: .
v_gene: TRBV29-1
CDR3aa: CSVVHSTYEQYF
CDR3nt: TGCAGCGTTGTCCACAGTACCTACGAGCAGTACTTC

j_gene: TRBJ1-2
d_gene: TRBD1
v_gene: TRBV2
CDR3aa: CASSDRDRGYGYTF
CDR3nt: TGTGCCAGCAGTGACCGGGACAGGGGCTATGGCTACACCTTC

j_gene: TRBJ1-2
d_gene: .
v_gene: TRBV5-1
CDR3aa: CASSPEYYGYTF
CDR3nt: TGCGCCAGCAGCCCTGAGTACTATGGCTACACCTTC

j_gene: TRBJ2-1
d_gene: .
v_gene: TRBV28
CDR3aa: CASSLTYNEQFF
CDR3nt: TGTGCCAGCAGCCTAACCTACAATGAGCAGTTCTTC

j_gene: TRBJ2-1
d_gene: TRBD1
v_gene: TRBV11-2
CDR3aa: CASSRQTGAPSSYNEQFF
CDR3nt: TGTGCCAGCAGCCGTCAGACAGGGGCTCCTAGCTCCTACAATGAGCAGTTCTTC

j_gene: TRBJ2-2
d_gene: TRBD1
v_gene: TRBV7-9
CDR3aa: CASSRSGTGESGELFF
CDR3nt: TGTGCCAGCAGCCGTTCCGGGACAGGGGAATCGGGGGAGCTGTTTTTT

j_gene: TRBJ2-1
d_gene: TRBD2
v_gene: TRBV5-1
CDR3aa: CASSLTGGNEQFF
CDR3nt: TGCGCCAGCAGCCTTACGGGGGGCAATGAGCAGTTCTTC

j_gene: TRBJ1-4
d_gene: .
v_gene: TRBV7-9
CDR3aa: CASSLAFTGEKLFF
CDR3nt: TGTGCCAGCAGCTTAGCGTTCACAGGTGAAAAACTGTTTTTT

j_gene: TRBJ2-7
d_gene: .
v_gene: TRBV7-9
CDR3aa: CASSLPGFDYEQYF
CDR3nt: TGTGCCAGCAGCTTACCAGGATTCGACTACGAGCAGTACTTC

j_gene: TRBJ2-7
d_gene: .
v_gene: TRBV7-9
CDR3aa: CASSPSGWPGEQYF
CDR3nt: TGTGCCAGCAGCCCCTCGGGTTGGCCTGGCGAGCAGTACTTC

j_gene: TRBJ1-3
d_gene: .
v_gene: TRBV7-9
CDR3aa: CASSLFAGDTIYF
CDR3nt: TGTGCCAGCAGCTTATTTGCGGGGGACACCATATATTTT

j_gene: TRBJ2-3
d_gene: TRBD2
v_gene: TRBV4-1
CDR3aa: CASSQGLAGGADTQYF
CDR3nt: TGCGCCAGCAGCCAAGGTCTAGCGGGGGGGGCAGATACGCAGTATTTT

j_gene: TRBJ1-6
d_gene: .
v_gene: TRBV5-6
CDR3aa: CASSFGRGYNSPLHF
CDR3nt: TGTGCCAGCAGCTTTGGCAGGGGCTATAATTCACCCCTCCACTTT

j_gene: TRBJ1-6
d_gene: .
v_gene: TRBV11-2
CDR3aa: CASRQAFNSPLHF
CDR3nt: TGTGCCAGTAGACAGGCTTTCAATTCACCCCTCCACTTT

j_gene: TRBJ1-2
d_gene: TRBD1
v_gene: TRBV29-1
CDR3aa: CSVGDRGYGYTF
CDR3nt: TGCAGCGTTGGGGACAGGGGCTATGGCTACACCTTC

j_gene: TRBJ1-2
d_gene: .
v_gene: TRBV5-1
CDR3aa: CASSLEGQLNYGYTF
CDR3nt: TGCGCCAGCAGCTTGGAAGGACAGCTTAACTATGGCTACACCTTC

j_gene: TRBJ1-1
d_gene: .
v_gene: TRBV5-6
CDR3aa: CASRPLDGILNTEAFF
CDR3nt: TGTGCCAGCCGACCCCTGGACGGGATCTTGAACACTGAAGCTTTCTTT

j_gene: TRBJ2-2
d_gene: TRBD1
v_gene: TRBV13
CDR3aa: CASSLLGQGVPTGELFF
CDR3nt: TGTGCCAGCAGCTTATTAGGGCAGGGGGTTCCCACCGGGGAGCTGTTTTTT

j_gene: TRBJ2-3
d_gene: TRBD1
v_gene: TRBV4-1
CDR3aa: CASSHPIRDREFQRRDKQYF
CDR3nt: TGCGCCAGCAGCCATCCGATCCGGGACAGGGAGTTCCAGAGGCGAGATAAGCAGTATTTT

j_gene: TRBJ2-7
d_gene: TRBD1
v_gene: TRBV5-4
CDR3aa: CASSIGQGEQYF
CDR3nt: TGTGCCAGCAGCATCGGACAGGGCGAGCAGTACTTC

j_gene: TRBJ1-2
d_gene: .
v_gene: TRBV9
CDR3aa: CASSVVTGPYGYTF
CDR3nt: TGTGCCAGCAGCGTAGTTACAGGGCCCTATGGCTACACCTTC

j_gene: TRBJ1-2
d_gene: TRBD1
v_gene: TRBV7-8
CDR3aa: CASSLPGGSYTF
CDR3nt: TGTGCCAGCAGCTTACCAGGGGGCTCCTACACCTTC

j_gene: TRBJ2-7
d_gene: .
v_gene: TRBV5-1
CDR3aa: CASRFTGSYEQYF
CDR3nt: TGCGCCAGCAGGTTCACAGGCTCCTACGAGCAGTACTTC

j_gene: TRBJ2-7
d_gene: .
v_gene: TRBV4-1
CDR3aa: CASSQDGGTYEQYF
CDR3nt: TGCGCCAGCAGCCAAGATGGCGGAACCTACGAGCAGTACTTC

j_gene: TRBJ1-2
d_gene: TRBD1
v_gene: TRBV10-2
CDR3aa: CASSGLTPTDREVYGYTF
CDR3nt: TGCGCCAGCAGTGGGCTTACCCCGACGGACAGGGAGGTCTATGGCTACACCTTC

j_gene: TRBJ2-1
d_gene: TRBD2
v_gene: TRBV7-3
CDR3aa: CASSFAGGDNEQFF
CDR3nt: TGTGCCAGCAGCTTCGCGGGAGGGGACAATGAGCAGTTCTTC

j_gene: TRBJ2-7
d_gene: TRBD2
v_gene: TRBV5-1
CDR3aa: CASSEPGLAGTTDEQYF
CDR3nt: TGCGCCAGCAGCGAACCAGGACTAGCGGGAACGACTGACGAGCAGTACTTC

j_gene: TRBJ1-4
d_gene: TRBD1
v_gene: TRBV6-6
CDR3aa: CASRDRGFEKLFF
CDR3nt: TGTGCCAGCAGGGACAGGGGTTTTGAAAAACTGTTTTTT

j_gene: TRBJ1-5
d_gene: .
v_gene: TRBV6-5
CDR3aa: CASSPHSYSNQPQHF
CDR3nt: TGTGCCAGCAGCCCACACAGTTATAGCAATCAGCCCCAGCATTTT

j_gene: TRBJ1-1
d_gene: .
v_gene: TRBV11-2
CDR3aa: CASSLGTGRTEAFF
CDR3nt: TGTGCCAGCAGCTTAGGCACAGGCAGAACTGAAGCTTTCTTT